This TCR beta chain was obtained from a study of blood T cell repertoires in COVID-19. Study details: PBMCs, B-cell-depleted T cells, or T cells were the source of the cDNA or gDNA that made up the material.

The V gene's germline CDR1 is LGHNA and CDR2 YNFKEQ. This CDR3 spans 20 amino acids. Trimming removed 0 bases from V and 0 bases from J; junction bases left unmatched: 10. The protocol was immunoSEQ multiplex PCR, while the TCRdb copy is restricted to in-frame clones and leaves out a portion. The profile covers over 250,000 clones, with nearly 90% appearing a single time and about 1% taken by the ten largest. This study enrolled people aged about 18 to 95 from 24 US geographic areas. This rearrangement joins TRBV4-2 to TRBJ2-6; TRBD2 agrees at 8 bases. The clonotype was recovered from a woman aged 25 to 39 who had recovered from COVID-19. Input material: PBMCs or T cells enriched from blood (not recorded which). DNA for the CDR3: TGTGCCAGCAGCCAAGATAGCCGAAGCGGGGGACTCTCTGGGGCCAACGTCCTGACTTTC. This gives the protein CASSQDSRSGGLSGANVLTF.